The clone carrying this T cell receptor (beta chain) was counted between two and nine times. The target antigen is unknown. Template switching, a step in the protocol, added a universal primer site, and cDNA carried unique molecular identifiers. In TCRdb, the 5' RACE reads were re-called with MiXCR into one record per CDR3 protein. The sample carries under 900,000 distinct CDR3 sequences, more than 9% recorded once. The sample comes from a study of identical twins. Overall study results and limits: There were fewer insertions in abundant cord blood beta clonotypes, but memory repertoires showed no such pattern. Excess twin sharing in beta out-of-frame sequences was weaker.

This sample was also put to use in a study of yellow fever vaccine responses in identical twins.

Sequenced sample: PBMCs. The sequence came from a woman aged 18-29 years in good health.

The CDR3 here is CASSEVGRGKTEAFF. The DNA for the CDR3 is TGTGCCAGCAGTGAAGTGGGCAGGGGGAAGACTGAAGCTTTCTTT. This sequence joins TRBV2 and TRBJ1-1; 7 bases are shared with TRBD1. Germline V gives CDR1 SNHLY, CDR2 FYNNEI. The CDR3 contains 15 residues. V lost 1 base and J lost 5; bases outside the gene matches: 7.